This T cell receptor (beta chain) is from a study of cytomegalovirus exposure and HLA in healthy donors. Study-wide results and limits: A previous analysis found most TCR beta V segments productive roughly 87% or roughly 30% of the time. Later analysis placed DRB1 highest and HLA-C lowest in TCR association rates, which differed by HLA locus. An ancestry cluster, one associated with Asian ancestry, reportedly showed fewer N-insertions than the approximately 670-donor mean in a later analysis.

The CDR3 runs to 14 residues. CDR1 SGDLS and CDR2 YYNGEE come from the germline V gene. Trimming removed 0 bases at V and 4 bases at J, with 10 bases between. In the PCR, 60 Vbeta and 13 Jbeta primers were used. TCRdb's copy holds only in-frame clones and misses some; the assay was immunoSEQ multiplex PCR. This sample has 200,000 to 300,000 clones, with 84% found just once. As regards this clone: Its antigen is not identified.

The rearrangement uses TRBV9 and TRBJ1-1, with D tentatively TRBD1 (6 bases). The receptor was isolated from a woman in her thirties or forties in good health and CMV-seropositive. The sample consisted of PBMCs. CDR3 loop: CASSVGTVGTEAFF. The CDR3 DNA reads as TGTGCCAGCAGCGTAGGGACAGTCGGCACTGAAGCTTTCTTT.